The sequence of this T cell receptor beta chain was determined in a study of spatial heterogeneity in lung cancer (dated by TCRdb to between 2018 and 2020). Regarding the study in general: Beta-chain transcripts were consistently detected in greater numbers than alpha-chain transcripts, which likely reflected higher beta-chain transcript abundance. In the raw uncorrected reads, each unique combination of TCR and UMI appeared on average more than ten times. In non-small cell lung cancer, the study quantitatively compared TCR alpha and beta repertoires across several tumor regions, matched nontumor lung, and blood. Nonsynonymous mutation counts, determined by whole-exome sequencing of tumor tissue, were related to features of the TCR repertoire. At surgery, hundreds of tumor regions, 63 to 70 matched nontumor lung samples and 56 PBMC samples were TCR-sequenced for both alpha and beta chains.

Points the paper makes about the study in general: Additional single-cell paired TCR alpha and beta sequencing was considered necessary to confirm, at a functional level, the hypothesis that regional TCRs recognize regional mutations. Ubiquitous expanded tumor TCRs were detected in blood more often at tumor resection than at routine follow-up.

About this clonotype itself: It has no known antigen specificity. Qualities for individual bases were not recorded, and no much larger clone is one base off.

V ends up 2 bases short and J 0 bases short, with an unmatched junction base count of 7. From its cysteine to its phenylalanine, the CDR3 spans 19 amino acids. Only the CDR3 DNA stays, 57 bases, in frame from base 1. CDR1 and CDR2 (SGHRS, YFSETQ) derive from the germline V gene. Libraries were constructed by 5' RACE. Data came from a NextSeq 500. The TCR library protocol attached a unique molecular identifier to each TCR cDNA molecule to allow correction of PCR and sequencing errors. The original methods were these. TCR identification, UMI-based error correction and CDR3 extraction were performed with Decombinator tools. Expanded TCRs were defined as those above a frequency of 2 per 1,000, corresponding to the top 1% of the tumor frequency distribution. Renyi diversity was computed with the R vegan package after each repertoire had been subsampled 100 times to 5,000 TCRs. CDR3 similarity networks were constructed using string-kernel similarity of amino acid triplets, with links drawn between CDR3s whose pairwise similarity was above 0.82. Through fastp at Q25 and MiXCR, TCRdb rebuilt clones from the public reads, retaining in-frame beta chains. Every entry covers one CDR3 protein and lists the most common genes and DNA from its rows. These V and J calls rely on TCRdb rather than the paper's analysis. For this sample the table gives about 41,000 distinct CDR3 sequences, of which 10% to 15% were detected only once. Clones ranked in the top ten supply approximately 38% of the sample.

In the paper's terms, the time point label means: sample taken at primary tumor resection. Whole RNA extracted from tumor and nontumor lung tissue, or from cryopreserved PBMC samples, was used for TCR sequencing without cell sorting. Donors were 65 to 85 patients with early-stage, untreated non-small cell lung cancer from the lung TRACERx cohort. A patient was chosen for TCR sequencing only when enough RNA was available from at least two tumor regions. This TCR came from a female donor with early-stage non-small cell lung cancer. This specimen consisted of PBMCs, obtained at surgery. Recombination linked TRBV5-1 to TRBJ2-2, and 13 junctional nucleotides match TRBD2. The DNA sequence is given as TGCGCCAGCAGCTTCACCACTAGCGGGGGGGCCTCGAACACCGGGGAGCTGTTTTTT. Its amino acids are CASSFTTSGGASNTGELFF.